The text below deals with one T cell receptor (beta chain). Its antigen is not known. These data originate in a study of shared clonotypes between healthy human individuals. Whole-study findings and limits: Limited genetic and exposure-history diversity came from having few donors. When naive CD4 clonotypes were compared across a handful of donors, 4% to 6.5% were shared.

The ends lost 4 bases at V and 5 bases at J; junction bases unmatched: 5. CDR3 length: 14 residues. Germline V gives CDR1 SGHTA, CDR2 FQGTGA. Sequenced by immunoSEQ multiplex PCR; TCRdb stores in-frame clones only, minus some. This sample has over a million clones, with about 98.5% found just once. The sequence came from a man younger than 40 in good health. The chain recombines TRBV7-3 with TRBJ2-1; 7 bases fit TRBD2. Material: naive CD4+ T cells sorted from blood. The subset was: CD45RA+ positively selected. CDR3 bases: TGTGCCAGCAGCTCGTCCGGGACTAACAATGAGCAGTTCTTC. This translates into CASSSSGTNNEQFF.